This TCR beta chain derives from a study of regulatory T cells in long-lasting Graves disease. General observations from the study: The persistent group shared 2,741 public clonotypes, more than the approximately 880 shared by new patients.

According to the study, TCR beta libraries were built with iRepertoire HTBI primers and CDR3-region Arm-PCR. TCRdb called the multiplex PCR reads again in MiXCR, with one record for every CDR3 protein. Here the sample spans about 460,000 distinct CDR3 sequences, 20% to 25% being singletons. The CDR3 contains 11 residues. V lost 6 bases and J lost 8, with 10 bases in between. CDR1 and CDR2 from the germline V gene are MNHNS and SASEGT. Regarding time point: persistent/refractory GD, antithyroid drugs over 5 years with positive TRAb. Isolated PBMC RNA provided the starting material for the TCR library. A note on this clonotype: Antigen: not known. A much larger clone sits a single nucleotide away, making a read error possible. No conserved phenylalanine or tryptophan ends this CDR3, so it is likely a read error.

The gene calls are TRBV6-1 and TRBJ1-2; no clear D. The TCR was taken from a female donor with Graves disease. The sequenced sample was peripheral blood mononuclear cells (PBMCs), obtained when the disease was refractory, from a patient treated with antithyroid drugs. For the CDR3, the DNA is TGTGCCAGCAGGAGCCTTTGGGGCTACACCTCC. Protein: CASRSLWGYTS.